These 28 T cell receptor beta chains came from one sample sequenced in a study of cytomegalovirus exposure and HLA in healthy donors. The PCR contained 60 Vbeta and 13 Jbeta primers. Some clones are missing from TCRdb's copy, which holds only in-frame ones; the method was immunoSEQ multiplex PCR. This table has under 150,000 clones, 79% appearing once. Sample: PBMCs. The receptors were gathered from a man in his late teens or twenties in good health and CMV-seronegative.

CDR3 coding DNA: TGTGCCAGTAGTATCGGGGGTTTGAGCACAGATACGCAGTATTTT. Translating gives CASSIGGLSTDTQYF. The chain recombines TRBV19 with TRBJ2-3; D might be TRBD2 (6 bases). This CDR3 is 15 amino acids long. The V end was cut by 3 bases, the J end by 0 bases, with 10 bases between. Germline V gene sequence: CDR1 LNHDA, CDR2 SQIVND (reference sequence).

The rearrangement links TRBV28 to TRBJ2-1, with 11 nucleotides matching TRBD2. Per germline, CDR1 MDHEN and CDR2 SYDVKM. The J segment lost 0 bases and the V segment lost 7 bases, leaving 14 bases of the junction unmatched. The length of the CDR3 is 19 residues. CDR3 in amino acids: CASTRQGLAGGSSYNEQFF. The CDR3 region has the DNA TGTGCCAGCACTAGACAGGGTCTAGCGGGAGGAAGCTCCTACAATGAGCAGTTCTTC.

J is TRBJ2-3 and V is TRBV5-1; 12 nucleotides match TRBD1. V gave up 0 bases and J gave up 3 bases; unmatched junction bases: 5. This CDR3 region has 17 residues. Germline CDR1 and CDR2: SGHRS and YFSETQ. The CDR3: CASSLDGTGGITDTQYF. The DNA for the CDR3 is TGCGCCAGCAGCTTGGACGGGACAGGGGGCATAACAGATACGCAGTATTTT.

The chain employs TRBV28 and TRBJ1-4; unclear D gene. V lost 7 bases and J lost 10, with 19 bases in between. CDR1 MDHEN and CDR2 SYDVKM come from the germline V gene. This CDR3 spans 14 amino acids. DNA of the CDR3: TGTGCCAGCATCCCCTTAGGAGGGAAGGGAAAACTGTTTTTT. It encodes CASIPLGGKGKLFF.

The rearrangement uses TRBV2 and TRBJ1-6, with D tentatively TRBD1 (5 bases). CDR3 length: 16 residues. CDR1 and CDR2 (germline): SNHLY, FYNNEI. The V and J ends lost 7 bases and 5 bases respectively, with 18 bases between them. The CDR3 DNA follows: TGTGCCAGCATTTCTACTCAGACAGTTAATAATTCACCCCTCCACTTT. Translated, it gives CASISTQTVNNSPLHF.

V is TRBV2 and J is TRBJ2-1; D gene ambiguous. Trimming shortened V by 1 base and J by 3 bases, and 10 bases separated the two germline ends. In germline, CDR1 is SNHLY, CDR2 FYNNEI. The CDR3 is made up of 15 amino acids. The CDR3 spells CASSEVGSNYNEQFF. DNA for the CDR3: TGTGCCAGCAGTGAAGTAGGTAGCAACTACAATGAGCAGTTCTTC.

The J gene is TRBJ2-5, the V gene TRBV10-3, with 10 positions matching TRBD1. J gave up 5 bases and V 8 bases, and 8 bases lay outside the gene matches. Germline lookup yields CDR1 ENHRY and CDR2 SYGVKD. The CDR3 is 14 amino acids. The CDR3 coding sequence is TGTGCCATCTCGAAGGGACAGGGGTTGGAGACCCAGTACTTC. Encoded protein: CAISKGQGLETQYF.

This clone was seen a single time. This chain joins TRBV28 and TRBJ2-5; 8 nucleotides align to TRBD1. V shed 3 bases, J shed 5 bases, and the junction held 5 bases outside the gene matches. CDR1 is MDHEN and CDR2 is SYDVKM in the germline V gene. The CDR3 extends over 14 amino acids. The DNA of the CDR3 is TGTGCCAGCAGTTTTCAGGGGGCGGGGGAGACCCAGTACTTC. It translates to CASSFQGAGETQYF.

The rearrangement uses TRBV5-8 and TRBJ2-7; D perhaps matches TRBD2 (5 bases). The CDR3 runs to 12 residues. The germline gives CDR1 SGHTS, CDR2 YDEGEE. V shed 4 bases and J shed 4 bases, with 9 bases lying between them. The CDR3 is CASSPRGYEQYF. CDR3 in DNA: TGTGCCAGCAGCCCCCGCGGGTACGAGCAGTACTTC.

This clone was observed a handful of times. This chain links TRBV11-2 with TRBJ1-3; 7 bases match TRBD1. CDR1 SGHAT and CDR2 FQNNGV come from the germline V gene. V lost 5 bases and J lost 4; bases outside the gene matches: 8. This CDR3 comprises 15 residues. The CDR3 region has the DNA TGTGCCAGCAGCCCCCCCAGGGGGAACGGAAACACCATATATTTT. Translation gives CASSPPRGNGNTIYF.

This chain joins TRBV5-1 and TRBJ1-1; maybe TRBD1 (6 bases). This CDR3 is 15 amino acids long. Germline V gene data show CDR1 as SGHRS and CDR2 as YFSETQ. With 0 bases removed from V and 0 bases from J, the gap between germline ends came to 9 bases. This CDR3 is CASSLGQGMNTEAFF. The CDR3 DNA reads TGCGCCAGCAGCTTGGGTCAGGGGATGAACACTGAAGCTTTCTTT.

The genes are TRBV25-1 and TRBJ2-1; TRBD2 aligns across 10 bases. With V trimmed by 7 bases and J by 5 bases, 8 bases remained unmatched. This CDR3 is 15 amino acids long. CDR1 and CDR2 from the germline V gene are MGHDK and SYGVNS. The DNA of the CDR3 is TGTGCCAGCATCACCCGACTAGCGGGTCACAATGAGCAGTTCTTC. This encodes CASITRLAGHNEQFF.

This clone was picked up one time. The V gene is TRBV4-1, the J gene TRBJ2-1, with D perhaps TRBD2 (6 bases). Trimming took off 1 base at V and 10 bases at J, with 14 bases between the two ends. This CDR3 contains 14 residues. Per the germline V gene, CDR1 is MGHRA and CDR2 is YSYEKL. The CDR3 DNA reads TGCGCCAGCAGCCAAGGTCTGGTGGGGGGAGAGCAGTTCTTC. The encoded protein is CASSQGLVGGEQFF.

This chain uses TRBV6-1 with TRBJ2-6; D unclear. The CDR3 is 15 residues long. Trimming took off 6 bases at V and 0 bases at J, with 9 bases between the two ends. The germline CDR1 and CDR2 sequences are MNHNS and SASEGT. The CDR3 protein is CASRRQGSGANVLTF. For the CDR3, the DNA is TGTGCCAGCAGGAGACAAGGCTCTGGGGCCAACGTCCTGACTTTC.

The chain has TRBV5-6 and TRBJ1-2, with D possibly matching TRBD1 (6 bases). V gave up 6 bases and J gave up 4 bases, with 19 bases separating them. This CDR3 is built from 15 residues. Germline loops: CDR1 SGHDT, CDR2 YYEEEE. CDR3: CASMTGGGLFYGYTF. In nucleotides, the CDR3 is TGTGCCAGCATGACAGGCGGCGGGTTGTTCTATGGCTACACCTTC.

The chain carries TRBV7-9 and TRBJ2-7; TRBD1 aligns across 9 bases. Trimming at V came to 5 bases and at J to 4 bases, leaving 6 bases not matched to a gene. CDR1 and CDR2 from the germline V gene are SEHNR and FQNEAQ (reference sequence). The CDR3 consists of 14 residues. The CDR3: CASSNGTGKYEQYV. The CDR3 bases are TGTGCCAGCAGCAACGGGACAGGGAAATACGAGCAGTACGTC.

CDR3 sequence (DNA): TGTGCCAGCAGCCAAGACCTCGATAGCGGGAGACTCCGCGGGGAGCAGTTCTTC. Its protein is CASSQDLDSGRLRGEQFF. This chain uses TRBV4-2 with TRBJ2-1; 9 bases line up with TRBD2. The CDR3 length is 18 residues. Per the germline V gene, CDR1 is LGHNA and CDR2 is YNFKEQ. The V and J ends lost 0 bases and 10 bases, in that order; junction bases with no gene match: 16.

The rearrangement uses TRBV27 and TRBJ2-1; 8 bases match TRBD2. This CDR3 has 17 residues. With V trimmed by 6 bases and J by 2 bases, 12 bases remained unmatched. Germline V CDR1 and CDR2: MNHEY, SMNVEV (reference sequence). The CDR3 nucleotides read TGTGCCAGCAGCGTCGGGGGGGGGCGGGAGACCTACAATGAGCAGTTCTTC. It is translated as CASSVGGGRETYNEQFF.

The chain combines TRBV7-6 with TRBJ2-5; perhaps TRBD2 as D (5 bases). Trimming took off 5 bases at V and 3 bases at J, with 10 bases between the two ends. The CDR3 is 13 residues long. Germline loops: CDR1 SGHVS, CDR2 FNYEAQ. CDR3 DNA sequence: TGTGCCAGCAGCCTACGGACTGAAGAGACCCAGTACTTC. Its translation: CASSLRTEETQYF.

This clone has more than one count but fewer than ten. The chain carries TRBV6-6 and TRBJ1-6; D possibly corresponds to TRBD1 (5 bases). CDR3 length: 16 residues. Germline V CDR1 and CDR2: MNHNY, SVGAGI (reference sequence). Trimming removed 0 bases at V and 3 bases at J, with 9 bases between. Here the CDR3 DNA reads TGTGCCAGCAGTTACTCAGGGGCACACTATAATTCACCCCTCCACTTT. Its protein is CASSYSGAHYNSPLHF.

The V gene is TRBV7-2, the J gene TRBJ2-5; 10 bases line up with TRBD2. The CDR3 runs 17 residues. With V trimmed by 1 base and J by 4 bases, 9 bases remained unmatched. CDR1 and CDR2 (germline): SGHTA, FQGNSA. As DNA, the CDR3 is TGTGCCAGCAGCTTAGGGGTACTAGCGGGACCAGGAGAGACCCAGTACTTC. Translation gives CASSLGVLAGPGETQYF.

V is TRBV10-2 and J is TRBJ1-5; D perhaps matches TRBD1 (5 bases). Trimming stripped 10 bases from V and 7 bases from J, with 20 bases between. CDR1 WSHSY and CDR2 SAAADI come from the germline V gene. The CDR3 has 14 residues. CDR3 amino acids: CATHAGQGGQPQHF. CDR3 bases: TGCGCCACCCATGCTGGCCAGGGTGGACAGCCCCAGCATTTT.

V is TRBV4-1 and J is TRBJ2-1; no reliable D call. Germline lookup yields CDR1 MGHRA and CDR2 YSYEKL. This CDR3 has 15 amino acids. The V and J ends lost 1 base and 5 bases respectively, with 12 bases between them. The CDR3 bases are TGCGCCAGCAGCCAAGCGCAAGGAGCTAACAATGAGCAGTTCTTC. It yields the protein CASSQAQGANNEQFF.

The J gene is TRBJ2-7, the V gene TRBV19, with TRBD2 matching 13 bases. The CDR3 spans 16 residues. CDR1 and CDR2 from the germline V gene are LNHDA and SQIVND (reference sequence). J gave up 2 bases and V 5 bases, and 6 bases lay outside the gene matches. CDR3 sequence (DNA): TGTGCCAGTAGTCGAGGGACTAGCGGGACCCCCTACGAGCAGTACTTC. It translates to CASSRGTSGTPYEQYF.

The DNA for the CDR3 is TGCAGCGTGTCCCGGGACATTTATCAGCCCCAGCATTTT. Its translation: CSVSRDIYQPQHF. The V gene is TRBV29-1, the J gene TRBJ1-5, with TRBD1 as a possible D gene (6 bases). This CDR3 has 13 residues. Germline loops: CDR1 SQVTM, CDR2 ANQGSEA. V was cut by 6 bases and J by 5 bases, with 14 bases left in between.

This clone was seen just once. V is TRBV6-5 and J is TRBJ2-5; tentative D call: TRBD1 (5 bases). The tail of the sequence fits TRBJ2-7 better, so the J call may be wrong. The germline CDR1 and CDR2 sequences are MNHEY and SVGAGI. The CDR3 runs 14 residues. CDR3 nucleotides: TGTGCCAGCAGTTACCAGGGCACCATCTACGAGCAGTACTTC. Encoded protein: CASSYQGTIYEQYF.

The chain carries TRBV5-6 and TRBJ2-5; 8 bases are a match to TRBD1. CDR1 and CDR2 (germline): SGHDT, YYEEEE. Trimming cost V 4 bases and J 5 bases; bases outside gene matches: 22. The CDR3 contains 19 residues. In DNA form, the CDR3 reads TGTGCCAGCAGCACCACAGGACAGGGAATGGGGAGGAGGAGGGAGACCCAGTACTTC. Translated: CASSTTGQGMGRRRETQYF.

This rearrangement joins TRBV18 to TRBJ1-1; TRBD1 matches at 10 bases. V lost 8 bases, J lost 4 bases, and 7 bases stayed unmatched. There are 14 residues in the CDR3. Germline values: CDR1 KGHSH, CDR2 LQKENI. The CDR3 here is CASRRTGGGTEAFF. The CDR3 DNA follows: TGTGCCAGCCGACGGACAGGGGGAGGCACTGAAGCTTTCTTT.